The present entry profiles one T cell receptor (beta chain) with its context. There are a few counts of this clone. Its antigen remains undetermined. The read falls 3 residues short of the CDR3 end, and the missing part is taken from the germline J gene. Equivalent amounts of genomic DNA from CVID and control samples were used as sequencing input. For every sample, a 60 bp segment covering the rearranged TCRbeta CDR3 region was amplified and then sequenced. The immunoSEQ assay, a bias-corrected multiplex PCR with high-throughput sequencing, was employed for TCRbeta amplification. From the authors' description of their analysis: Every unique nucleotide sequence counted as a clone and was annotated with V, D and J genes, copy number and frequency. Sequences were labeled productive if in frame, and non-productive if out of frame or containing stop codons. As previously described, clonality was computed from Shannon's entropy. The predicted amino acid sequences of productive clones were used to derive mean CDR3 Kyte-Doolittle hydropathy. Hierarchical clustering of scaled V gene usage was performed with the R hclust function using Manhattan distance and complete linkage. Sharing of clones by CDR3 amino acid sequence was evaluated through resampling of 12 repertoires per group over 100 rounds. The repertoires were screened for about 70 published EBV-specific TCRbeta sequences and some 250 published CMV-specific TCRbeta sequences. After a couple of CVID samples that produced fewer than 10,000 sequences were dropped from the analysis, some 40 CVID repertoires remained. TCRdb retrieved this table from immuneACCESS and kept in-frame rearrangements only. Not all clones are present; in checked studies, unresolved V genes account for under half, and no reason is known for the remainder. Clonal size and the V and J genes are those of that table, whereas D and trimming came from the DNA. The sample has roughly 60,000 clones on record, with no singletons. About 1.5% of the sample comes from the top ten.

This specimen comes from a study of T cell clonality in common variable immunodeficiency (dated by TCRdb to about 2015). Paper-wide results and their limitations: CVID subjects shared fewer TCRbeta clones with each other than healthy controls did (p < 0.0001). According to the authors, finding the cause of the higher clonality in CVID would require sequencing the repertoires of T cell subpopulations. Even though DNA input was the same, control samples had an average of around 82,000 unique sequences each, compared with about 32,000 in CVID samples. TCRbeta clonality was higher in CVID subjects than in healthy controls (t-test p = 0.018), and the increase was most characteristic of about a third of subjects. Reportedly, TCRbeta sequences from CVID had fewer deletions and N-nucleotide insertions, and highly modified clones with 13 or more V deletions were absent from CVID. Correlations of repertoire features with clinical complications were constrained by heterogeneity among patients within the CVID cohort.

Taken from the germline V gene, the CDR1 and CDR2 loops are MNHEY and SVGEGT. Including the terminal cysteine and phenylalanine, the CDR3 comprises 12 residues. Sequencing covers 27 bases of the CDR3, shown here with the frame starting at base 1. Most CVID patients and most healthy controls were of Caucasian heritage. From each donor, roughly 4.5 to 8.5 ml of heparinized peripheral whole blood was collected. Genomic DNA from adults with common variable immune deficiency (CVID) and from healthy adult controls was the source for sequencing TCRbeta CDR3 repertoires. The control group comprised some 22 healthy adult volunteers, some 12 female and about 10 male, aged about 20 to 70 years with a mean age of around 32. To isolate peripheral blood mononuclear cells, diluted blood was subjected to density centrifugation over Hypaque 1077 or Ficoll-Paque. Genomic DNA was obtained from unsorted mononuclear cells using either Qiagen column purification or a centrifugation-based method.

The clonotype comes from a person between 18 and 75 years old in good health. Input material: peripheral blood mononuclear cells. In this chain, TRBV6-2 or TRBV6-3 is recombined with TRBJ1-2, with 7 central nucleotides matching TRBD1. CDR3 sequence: CASSYIGGDYTF. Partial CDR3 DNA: TGTGCCAGCAGTTACATAGGGGGCGAC.